This T cell receptor (beta chain) was recovered during a study of blood T cell repertoires in COVID-19. Study overall: Sample material is recorded as cDNA or gDNA derived from T cells, B-cell-depleted T cells, or PBMCs.

The CDR3 sequence is 16 residues long. Germline CDR1 and CDR2: SNHLY and FYNNEI. V lost 7 bases to trimming and J lost 4 bases, with 23 bases between them. Authors' analysis steps: Counts of nucleated cells, estimated from reference gene primer amplification, were obtained. Sequencing used immunoSEQ multiplex PCR; TCRdb keeps in-frame clones, though not all of them. The DNA gave D and trimming, while V, J and clone size come from that table. The sample has approximately 270,000 clones, about 86% seen once; the top ten hold about 9.6%. The chain has TRBV2 and TRBJ2-7, with D possibly matching TRBD2 (6 bases). Material: peripheral blood. The TCR comes from a man older than 75 with acute or convalescent COVID-19. The CDR3 nucleotides are TGTGCCAGCAAGCTCTTGGAAGGGGCGGGACCTTACGAGCAGTACTTC. Translated: CASKLLEGAGPYEQYF.